This record covers a single TCR beta chain. The target antigen is unknown. The CDR3 regions of TCR beta were amplified from RNA transcripts. The HTBI primer set served for first-round RT-PCR of the TCR CDR3. TCRdb reprocessed the multiplex PCR reads with MiXCR, giving one entry per CDR3 protein. The sample has around 690,000 distinct CDR3 sequences, 20% to 25% seen once. Germline assignment: CDR1 ENHRY and CDR2 SYGVKD. Trimming removed 3 bases from V and 0 bases from J, with 19 bases in between. The CDR3 contains 18 residues. The sample is drawn from a study of T cells in Graves' hyperthyroidism and ophthalmopathy. Uncontrolled infections, other autoimmune diseases, pregnancy or lactation led to exclusion of patients. Clinical symptoms, serum thyroxine, TRAb, thyroid ultrasound and orbital computed tomography informed diagnoses. General observations from the study: Most expanded thyroid clonotypes above 0.001 recurred in blood. It was a median 6.5 months before onset that the model predicted ophthalmopathy.

This TCR came from a man aged 25 to 40 with Graves' ophthalmopathy. This sequence joins TRBV10-3 and TRBJ2-3; maybe TRBD2 (6 bases). The material sequenced was blood. This chain's CDR3 is CAISDPRNSGLSTDTQYF. DNA for the CDR3: TGTGCCATCAGTGACCCCCGGAATAGCGGCCTTAGCACAGATACGCAGTATTTT.